This T cell receptor beta chain was sequenced during a study of T cell changes during pregnancy in multiple sclerosis. V was clipped by 2 bases and J by 10 bases; unmatched bases: 17. The CDR3 runs to 17 residues. CDR1 is SNHLY, CDR2 FYNNEI, per germline. Measured with immunoSEQ multiplex PCR; TCRdb has only the in-frame clones, and not every one. The table lists 70,000 to 80,000 clones, about 88% of them singletons. The sequences come from peripheral blood, collected before pregnancy. This chain connects TRBV2 to TRBJ2-1; 7 positions agree with TRBD2. This clonotype originated in a female donor with multiple sclerosis, enrolled in a pregnancy study. CDR3 nucleotides: TGTGCCAGCAGTGAACAGAGGGGCGGGAGATGGTATGTAGAGCAGTTCTTC. It yields the protein CASSEQRGGRWYVEQFF.